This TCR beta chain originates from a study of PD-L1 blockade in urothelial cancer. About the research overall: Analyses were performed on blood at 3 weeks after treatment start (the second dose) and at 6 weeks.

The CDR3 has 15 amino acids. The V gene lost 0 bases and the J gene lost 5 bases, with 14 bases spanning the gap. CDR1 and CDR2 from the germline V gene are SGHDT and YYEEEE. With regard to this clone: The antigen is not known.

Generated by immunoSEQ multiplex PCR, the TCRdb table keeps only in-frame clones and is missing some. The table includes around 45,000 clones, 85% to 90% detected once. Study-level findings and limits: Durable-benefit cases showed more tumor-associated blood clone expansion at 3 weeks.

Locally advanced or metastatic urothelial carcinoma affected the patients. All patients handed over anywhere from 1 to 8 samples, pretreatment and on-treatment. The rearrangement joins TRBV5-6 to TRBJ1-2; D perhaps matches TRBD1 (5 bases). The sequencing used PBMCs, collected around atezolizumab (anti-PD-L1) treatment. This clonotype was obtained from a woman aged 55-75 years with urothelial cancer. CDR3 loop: CASSLVARDYYGYTF. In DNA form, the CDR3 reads TGTGCCAGCAGCTTGGTAGCCAGGGACTATTATGGCTACACCTTC.